This T cell receptor (beta chain) was identified during a study of T cells in Graves' hyperthyroidism and ophthalmopathy. Study outcomes and limitations: Among thyroid clonotypes expanded above 0.001, most also appeared in blood.

Deletions cut 1 base from V and 9 bases from J, with 13 bases between. CDR1 DFQATT and CDR2 SNEGSKA come from the germline V gene (reference sequence). The CDR3 has 13 residues. RNA transcripts served as the template for amplifying TCR beta CDR3 regions. HTBI primers were employed in a first-round RT-PCR of the TCR CDR3. Each CDR3 protein gets one entry after TCRdb re-called the multiplex PCR reads with MiXCR. The sample carries 600,000 to 900,000 distinct CDR3 sequences, about 16% recorded once. This clonotype showed up just once. Its antigen remains unidentified. A much larger clonotype is one base distant, so this may be a read error.

The TCR originated in a man aged 18 to 35 with Graves' hyperthyroidism. The chain is built from TRBV20-1 and TRBJ2-1, with D perhaps assigned TRBD1 or TRBD2 (6 bases each). Material for sequencing was blood. CDR3 loop: CSARGTGRREQFF. The CDR3 coding sequence is TGCAGTGCTAGAGGTACAGGGAGGCGTGAGCAGTTCTTC.